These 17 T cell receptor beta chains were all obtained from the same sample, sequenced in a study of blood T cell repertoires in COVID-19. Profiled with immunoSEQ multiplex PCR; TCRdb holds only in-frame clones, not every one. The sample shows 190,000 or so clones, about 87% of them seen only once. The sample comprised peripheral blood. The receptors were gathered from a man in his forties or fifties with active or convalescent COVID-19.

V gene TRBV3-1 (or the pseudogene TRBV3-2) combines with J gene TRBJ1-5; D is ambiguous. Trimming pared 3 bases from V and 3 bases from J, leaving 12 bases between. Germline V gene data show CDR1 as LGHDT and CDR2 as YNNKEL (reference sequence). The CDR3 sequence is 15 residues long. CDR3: CASSQRGQYNQPQHF. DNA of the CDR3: TGTGCCAGCAGCCAGCGTGGGCAGTACAATCAGCCCCAGCATTTT.

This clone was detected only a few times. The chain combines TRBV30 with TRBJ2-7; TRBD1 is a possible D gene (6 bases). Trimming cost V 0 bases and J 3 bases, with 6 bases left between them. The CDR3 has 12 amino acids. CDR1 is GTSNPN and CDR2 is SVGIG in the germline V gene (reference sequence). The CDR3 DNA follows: TGTGCCTGGAGTGTACAGGGCTACGAGCAGTACTTC. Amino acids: CAWSVQGYEQYF. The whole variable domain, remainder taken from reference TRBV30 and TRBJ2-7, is SQTIHQWPATLVQPVGSPLSLECTVEGTSNPNLYWYRQAAGRGLQLLFYSVGIGQISSEVPQNLSASRPQDRQFILSSKKLLLSDSGFYLCAWSVQGYEQYFGPGTRLTVT.

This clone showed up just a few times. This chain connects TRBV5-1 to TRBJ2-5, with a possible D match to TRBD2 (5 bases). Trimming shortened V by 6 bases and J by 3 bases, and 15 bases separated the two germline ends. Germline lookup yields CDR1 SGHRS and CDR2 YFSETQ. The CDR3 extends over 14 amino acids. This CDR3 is CASTRGGGEETQYF. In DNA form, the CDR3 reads TGCGCCAGCACCCGGGGTGGCGGTGAAGAGACCCAGTACTTC.

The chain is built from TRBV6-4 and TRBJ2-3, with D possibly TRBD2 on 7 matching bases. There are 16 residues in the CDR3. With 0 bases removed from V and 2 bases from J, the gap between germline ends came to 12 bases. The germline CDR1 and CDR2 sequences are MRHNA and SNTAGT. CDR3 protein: CASSDSRGPNTDTQYF. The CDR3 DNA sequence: TGTGCCAGCAGTGACTCGCGGGGGCCAAACACAGATACGCAGTATTTT.

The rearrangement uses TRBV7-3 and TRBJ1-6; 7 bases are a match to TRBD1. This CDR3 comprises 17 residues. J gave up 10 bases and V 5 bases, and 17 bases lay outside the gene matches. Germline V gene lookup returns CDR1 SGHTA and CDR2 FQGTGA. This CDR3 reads CASSLGRKGTAVSPLHF. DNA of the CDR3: TGTGCCAGCAGCCTGGGTAGAAAGGGGACAGCGGTATCACCCCTCCACTTT.

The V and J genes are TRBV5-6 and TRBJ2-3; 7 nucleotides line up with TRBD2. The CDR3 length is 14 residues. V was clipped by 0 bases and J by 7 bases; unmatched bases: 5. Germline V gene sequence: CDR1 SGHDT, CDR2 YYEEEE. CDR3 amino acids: CASSLVTSSYTQYF. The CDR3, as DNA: TGTGCCAGCAGCTTGGTGACTAGCTCATATACGCAGTATTTT.

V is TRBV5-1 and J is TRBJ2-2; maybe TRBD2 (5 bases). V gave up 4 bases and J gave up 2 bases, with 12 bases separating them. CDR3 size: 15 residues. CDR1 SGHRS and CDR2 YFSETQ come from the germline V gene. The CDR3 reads CASSGVAINTGELFF. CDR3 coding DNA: TGCGCCAGCAGCGGAGTAGCGATTAACACCGGGGAGCTGTTTTTT. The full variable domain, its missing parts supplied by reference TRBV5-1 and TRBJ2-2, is KAGVTQTPRYLIKTRGQQVTLSCSPISGHRSVSWYQQTPGQGLQFLFEYFSETQRNKGNFPGRFSGRQFSNSRSEMNVSTLELGDSALYLCASSGVAINTGELFFGEGSRLTVL.

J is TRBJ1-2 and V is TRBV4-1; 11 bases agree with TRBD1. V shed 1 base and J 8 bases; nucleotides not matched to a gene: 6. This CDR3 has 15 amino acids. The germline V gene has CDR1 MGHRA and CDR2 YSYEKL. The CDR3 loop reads CASSQAGQGGEGYTF. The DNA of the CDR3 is TGCGCCAGCAGCCAAGCGGGACAGGGGGGAGAGGGCTACACCTTC.

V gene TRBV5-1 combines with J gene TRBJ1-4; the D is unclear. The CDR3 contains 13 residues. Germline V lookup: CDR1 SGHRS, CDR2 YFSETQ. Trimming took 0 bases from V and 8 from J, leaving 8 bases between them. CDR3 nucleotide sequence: TGCGCCAGCAGCTTGGGGAGAGGGGAAAAACTGTTTTTT. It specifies CASSLGRGEKLFF. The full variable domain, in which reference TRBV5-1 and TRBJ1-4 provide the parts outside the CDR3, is KAGVTQTPRYLIKTRGQQVTLSCSPISGHRSVSWYQQTPGQGLQFLFEYFSETQRNKGNFPGRFSGRQFSNSRSEMNVSTLELGDSALYLCASSLGRGEKLFFGSGTQLSVL.

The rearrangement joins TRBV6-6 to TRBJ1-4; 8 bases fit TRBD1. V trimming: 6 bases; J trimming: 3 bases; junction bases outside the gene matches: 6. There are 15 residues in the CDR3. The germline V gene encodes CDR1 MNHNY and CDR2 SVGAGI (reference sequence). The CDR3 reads CASSPTGGPNEKLFF. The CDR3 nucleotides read TGTGCCAGCAGCCCTACAGGGGGGCCTAATGAAAAACTGTTTTTT.

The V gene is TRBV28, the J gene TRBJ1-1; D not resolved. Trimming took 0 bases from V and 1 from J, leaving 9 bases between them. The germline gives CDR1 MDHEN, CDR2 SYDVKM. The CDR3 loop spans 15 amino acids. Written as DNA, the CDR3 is TGTGCCAGCAGTTTATGGGACGGGGAGAACACTGAAGCTTTCTTT. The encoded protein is CASSLWDGENTEAFF.

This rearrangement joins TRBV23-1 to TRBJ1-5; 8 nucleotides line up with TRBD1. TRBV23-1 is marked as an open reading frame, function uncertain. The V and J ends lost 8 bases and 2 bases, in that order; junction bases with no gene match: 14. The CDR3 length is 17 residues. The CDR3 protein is CASGPGGAGVGNQPQHF. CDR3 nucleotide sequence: TGCGCCAGCGGACCAGGGGGCGCAGGGGTAGGCAATCAGCCCCAGCATTTT.

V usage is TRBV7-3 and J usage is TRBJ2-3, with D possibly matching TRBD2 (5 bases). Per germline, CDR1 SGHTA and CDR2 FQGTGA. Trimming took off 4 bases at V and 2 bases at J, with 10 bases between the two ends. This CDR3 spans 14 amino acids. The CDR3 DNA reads TGTGCCAGCAGCTCAGGACTTCCCACAGATACGCAGTATTTT. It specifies CASSSGLPTDTQYF.

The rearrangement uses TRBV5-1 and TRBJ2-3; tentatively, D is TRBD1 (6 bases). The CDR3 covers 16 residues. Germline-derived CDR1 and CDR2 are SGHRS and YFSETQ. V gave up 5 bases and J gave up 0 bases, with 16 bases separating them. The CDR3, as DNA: TGCGCCAGCAGTCCCCAGGGACACTCTAGCACAGATACGCAGTATTTT. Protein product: CASSPQGHSSTDTQYF.

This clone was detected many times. As DNA, the CDR3 is TGCGCCAGCAGCCAAAGCTTATATCGGACAGGAACGAGGGGGAACACTGAAGCTTTCTTT. Protein product: CASSQSLYRTGTRGNTEAFF. The rearrangement links TRBV4-1 to TRBJ1-1, with 7 bases matching TRBD1. CDR1 MGHRA and CDR2 YSYEKL come from the germline V gene. J was trimmed by 1 base and V by 2 bases; bases with no gene match: 19. The CDR3 sequence is 20 residues long.

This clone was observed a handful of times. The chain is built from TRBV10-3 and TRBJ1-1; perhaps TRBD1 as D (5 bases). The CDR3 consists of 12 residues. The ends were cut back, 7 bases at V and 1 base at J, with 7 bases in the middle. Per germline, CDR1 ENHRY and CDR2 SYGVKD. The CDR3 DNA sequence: TGTGCCATCAACACAGGGAACACTGAAGCTTTCTTT. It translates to CAINTGNTEAFF.

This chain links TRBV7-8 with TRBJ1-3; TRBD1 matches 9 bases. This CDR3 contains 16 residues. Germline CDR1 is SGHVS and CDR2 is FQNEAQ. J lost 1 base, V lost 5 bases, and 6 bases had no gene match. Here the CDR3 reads CASSRTGGASGNTIYF. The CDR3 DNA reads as TGTGCCAGCAGCCGTACAGGGGGCGCTTCTGGAAACACCATATATTTT. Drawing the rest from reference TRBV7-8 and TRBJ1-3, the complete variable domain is GAGVSQSPRYKVAKRGQDVALRCDPISGHVSLFWYQQALGQGPEFLTYFQNEAQLDKSGLPSDRFFAERPEGSVSTLKIQRTQQEDSAVYLCASSRTGGASGNTIYFGEGSWLTVV.